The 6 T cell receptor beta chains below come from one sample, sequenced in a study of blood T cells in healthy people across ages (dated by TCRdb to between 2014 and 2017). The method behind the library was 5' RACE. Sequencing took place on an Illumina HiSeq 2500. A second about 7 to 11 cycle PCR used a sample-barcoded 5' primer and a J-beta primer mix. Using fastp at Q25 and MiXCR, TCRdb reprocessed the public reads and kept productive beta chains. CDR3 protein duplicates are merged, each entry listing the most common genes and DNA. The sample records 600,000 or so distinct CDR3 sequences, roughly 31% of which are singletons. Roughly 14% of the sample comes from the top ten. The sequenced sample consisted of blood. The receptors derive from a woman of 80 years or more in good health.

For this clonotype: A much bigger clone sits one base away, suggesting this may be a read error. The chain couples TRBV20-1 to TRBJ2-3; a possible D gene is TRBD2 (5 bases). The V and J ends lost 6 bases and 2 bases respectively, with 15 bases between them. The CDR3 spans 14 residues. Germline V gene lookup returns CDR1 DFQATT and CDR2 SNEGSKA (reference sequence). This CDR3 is CSAQRRTFTDTQYF. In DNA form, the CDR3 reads TGCAGTGCCCAACGGCGGACTTTCACAGATACGCAGTATTTT.

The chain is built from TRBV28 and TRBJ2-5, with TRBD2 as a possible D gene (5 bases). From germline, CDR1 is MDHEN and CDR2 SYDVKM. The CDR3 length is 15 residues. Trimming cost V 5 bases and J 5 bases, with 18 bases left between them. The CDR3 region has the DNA TGTGCCAGCAGTCCTCTTTTTGGTCGAGGGGAGACCCAGTACTTC. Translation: CASSPLFGRGETQYF.

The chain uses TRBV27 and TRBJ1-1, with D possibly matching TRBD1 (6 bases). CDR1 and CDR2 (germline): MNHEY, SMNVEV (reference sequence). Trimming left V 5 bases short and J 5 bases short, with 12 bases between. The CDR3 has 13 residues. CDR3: CASSEATGTEAFF. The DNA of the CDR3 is TGTGCCAGCAGTGAGGCGACAGGAACTGAAGCTTTCTTT.

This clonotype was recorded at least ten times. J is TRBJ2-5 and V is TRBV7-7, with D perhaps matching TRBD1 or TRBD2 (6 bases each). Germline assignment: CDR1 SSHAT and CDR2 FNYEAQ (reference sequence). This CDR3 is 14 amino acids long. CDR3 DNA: TGTGCTAGCGGCAAAGGGGGATATGAAGAGACCCAGTACTTC. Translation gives CASGKGGYEETQYF.

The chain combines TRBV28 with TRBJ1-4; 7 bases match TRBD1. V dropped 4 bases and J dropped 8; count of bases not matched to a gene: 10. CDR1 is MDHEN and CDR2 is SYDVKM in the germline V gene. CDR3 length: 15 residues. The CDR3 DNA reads TGTGCCAGCAGTTCAGGGGGGGGCGGTTCGGAAAAACTGTTTTTT. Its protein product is CASSSGGGGSEKLFF.

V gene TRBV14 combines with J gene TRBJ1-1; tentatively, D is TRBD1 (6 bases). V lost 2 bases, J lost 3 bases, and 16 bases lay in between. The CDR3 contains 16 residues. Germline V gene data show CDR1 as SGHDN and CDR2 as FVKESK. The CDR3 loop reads CASSQRRGRRDTEAFF. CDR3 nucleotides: TGTGCCAGCAGCCAACGACGGGGGCGGAGAGACACTGAAGCTTTCTTT.